Below, 12 T cell receptor beta chains from the same sample are listed, as sequenced in a study of OX40 agonist ivuxolimab in advanced cancers. Method: immunoSEQ multiplex PCR; TCRdb's copy keeps in-frame clones and lacks some. The data hold about 62,000 clones, with about 79% observed a single time. Sequencing was performed on CD4+ or CD8+ T cells sorted from blood, taken in a trial of the OX40 agonist ivuxolimab. The origin of the receptors is an adult with an advanced solid tumor such as melanoma, head and neck, liver or kidney cancer.

As DNA, the CDR3 is TGCGCCAGCAGCCAAGATATGAATCAGCCCCAGCATTTT. Its protein product is CASSQDMNQPQHF. The genes are TRBV4-3 and TRBJ1-5; no clear D gene. Germline loops: CDR1 LGHNA, CDR2 YSLEER. V lost 0 bases, J lost 4 bases, and 4 bases lay in between. This CDR3 region has 13 residues.

CDR3 coding DNA: TGTGCCAGCAGCTTAAGGGCAGAAGCTAATCAGCCCCAGCATTTT. Protein product: CASSLRAEANQPQHF. The chain links TRBV7-2 to TRBJ1-5; no clear D gene. This CDR3 is 15 amino acids long. Trimming took off 2 bases at V and 4 bases at J, with 12 bases between the two ends. CDR1 and CDR2 (germline): SGHTA, FQGNSA.

CDR3 coding DNA: TGTGCCAGCAGTTTCGGCTATAGCAATCAGCCCCAGCATTTT. Protein sequence: CASSFGYSNQPQHF. The rearrangement links TRBV7-9 to TRBJ1-5; the D is unclear. Per germline, CDR1 SEHNR and CDR2 FQNEAQ (reference sequence). Trimming left V 6 bases short and J 0 bases short, with 9 bases between. The CDR3 length is 14 residues.

The rearrangement links TRBV4-1 to TRBJ2-7; 11 nucleotides line up with TRBD2. Per the germline V gene, CDR1 is MGHRA and CDR2 is YSYEKL. This CDR3 is 17 amino acids long. The ends lost 1 base at V and 3 bases at J; junction bases unmatched: 8. DNA for the CDR3: TGCGCCAGCAGCCAAGGACCCTCCCTAGCGGGGGGCTACGAGCAGTACTTC. Protein sequence: CASSQGPSLAGGYEQYF.

This chain joins TRBV19 and TRBJ2-7; TRBD2 is a possible D gene (6 bases). The V gene's germline CDR1 is LNHDA and CDR2 SQIVND (reference sequence). This CDR3 has 13 amino acids. Trimming took off 5 bases at V and 6 bases at J, with 14 bases between the two ends. Here the CDR3 DNA reads TGTGCCAGTAGTCCTTTGTTCGGGGGCGAGCAGTACTTC. This gives the protein CASSPLFGGEQYF.

The J gene is TRBJ2-5, the V gene TRBV29-1; maybe TRBD2 (6 bases). The CDR3 extends over 12 amino acids. The germline V gene encodes CDR1 SQVTM and CDR2 ANQGSEA. V lost 3 bases to trimming and J lost 4 bases, with 9 bases between them. The CDR3 loop is CSVERGGETQYF. The CDR3, as DNA: TGCAGCGTTGAGAGGGGAGGAGAGACCCAGTACTTC. Based on the CDR3 plus reference TRBV29-1 and TRBJ2-5, the full variable domain is SAVISQKPSRDICQRGTSLTIQCQVDSQVTMMFWYRQQPGQSLTLIATANQGSEATYESGFVIDKFPISRPNLTFSTLTVSNMSPEDSSIYLCSVERGGETQYFGPGTRLLVL.

The chain links TRBV2 to TRBJ2-3, with D perhaps matching TRBD2 (5 bases). Trimming cost V 2 bases and J 3 bases, with 12 bases left between them. Germline CDR1 is SNHLY and CDR2 is FYNNEI. The CDR3 is 15 residues long. CDR3 sequence (DNA): TGTGCCAGCAGTGAATGGGTTTGGGAGACAGATACGCAGTATTTT. Translated: CASSEWVWETDTQYF.

This clone was recorded only once. The chain employs TRBV10-3 and TRBJ2-7; D may correspond to TRBD1 or TRBD2 (5 bases each). Trimming removed 8 bases at V and 6 bases at J, with 26 bases between. CDR3 size: 16 residues. CDR1 and CDR2 from the germline V gene are ENHRY and SYGVKD. CDR3 sequence (DNA): TGTGCCATCGGAGGCAGAGGATTGCAGGGACCCGCCGAGCAGTACTTC. Translated, it gives CAIGGRGLQGPAEQYF.

The chain recombines TRBV6-5 with TRBJ2-7, with 8 bases aligning to TRBD1. The CDR3 is 14 amino acids. Germline-derived CDR1 and CDR2 are MNHEY and SVGAGI. Trimming took 2 bases from V and 5 from J; bases not matched to a gene: 5. This CDR3 reads CASSYRTGRDEQYF. CDR3 sequence (DNA): TGTGCCAGCAGTTACCGGACAGGGAGAGACGAGCAGTACTTC.

The table lists this clone with a count of one. V is TRBV7-9 and J is TRBJ2-3, with D perhaps TRBD1 (7 bases). Trimming took 5 bases from V and 11 from J, leaving 23 bases between them. The CDR3 runs to 15 residues. Germline V gene sequence: CDR1 SEHNR, CDR2 FQNEAQ (reference sequence). The CDR3 coding sequence is TGTGCCAGCAGCGAAGGGACAGAGGCATCCGGGGGGCAGTATTTT. As protein: CASSEGTEASGGQYF.

The chain combines TRBV2 with TRBJ1-4; D is unclear. The ends were cut back, 5 bases at V and 8 bases at J, with 9 bases in the middle. Germline CDR1 reads SNHLY; CDR2 reads FYNNEI. The CDR3 length is 12 residues. The CDR3: CASSLEREKLFF. CDR3 in DNA: TGTGCCAGCAGTCTGGAAAGAGAAAAACTGTTTTTT.

CDR3 sequence: CASSQARKSNYGYTF. CDR3 DNA sequence: TGTGCCAGCAGCCAAGCCAGGAAATCTAACTATGGCTACACCTTC. The chain uses TRBV4-2 and TRBJ1-2; unclear D gene. There are 15 residues in the CDR3. Trimming removed 1 base at V and 0 bases at J, with 9 bases between. Looked up from germline, CDR1 is LGHNA and CDR2 is YNFKEQ.